Presented here are 17 T cell receptor beta chains from one specimen sequenced in a study of T cell changes during pregnancy in multiple sclerosis. TCRdb's table, derived via immunoSEQ multiplex PCR, lists solely in-frame clones and lacks some. The sample gives just under 35,000 clones, roughly 88% of which show up once; around 4.3% is in the top ten. Material: peripheral blood, obtained in the second trimester of pregnancy. These receptor sequences come from a female donor in good health, enrolled as a control in a pregnancy study.

The V gene is TRBV2, the J gene TRBJ1-2, with D unresolved. Trimming stripped 2 bases from V and 4 bases from J, with 14 bases between. Looked up from germline, CDR1 is SNHLY and CDR2 is FYNNEI. The CDR3 loop spans 15 amino acids. The CDR3 sequence: CASSESLGSLYGYTF. The CDR3 DNA follows: TGTGCCAGCAGTGAAAGTTTGGGCAGCCTCTATGGCTACACCTTC.

The chain couples TRBV6-4 to TRBJ2-6; D gene ambiguous. Trimming removed 3 bases from V and 1 base from J, with 4 bases in between. The CDR3 is made up of 14 amino acids. Germline V gives CDR1 MRHNA, CDR2 SNTAGT. The CDR3 nucleotides are TGTGCCAGCAGTGAGCGTTCTGGGGCCAACGTCCTGACTTTC. Encoded protein: CASSERSGANVLTF.

This rearrangement joins TRBV28 to TRBJ1-4; the match to TRBD1 covers 7 bases. With 2 bases clipped from V and 6 bases from J, the junction kept 3 bases outside the gene matches. The CDR3 consists of 14 residues. Looked up from germline, CDR1 is MDHEN and CDR2 is SYDVKM. The CDR3 DNA is TGTGCCAGCAGTTTACTCCAGGGGGATGAAAAACTGTTTTTT. It encodes CASSLLQGDEKLFF.

The chain joins TRBV15 to TRBJ2-1; D gene unclear. V was pared by 0 bases and J by 0 bases, with 6 bases between. Per germline, CDR1 LNHNV and CDR2 YYDKDF (reference sequence). The CDR3 is made up of 15 amino acids. The CDR3 DNA follows: TGTGCCACCAGCAGAGAATTCAGCTCCTACAATGAGCAGTTCTTC. Translation gives CATSREFSSYNEQFF. Together with reference TRBV15 and TRBJ2-1, the CDR3 gives the full variable domain: DAMVIQNPRYQVTQFGKPVTLSCSQTLNHNVMYWYQQKSSQAPKLLFHYYDKDFNNEADTPDNFQSRRPNTSFCFLDIRSPGLGDTAMYLCATSREFSSYNEQFFGPGTRLTVL.

V usage is TRBV5-4 and J usage is TRBJ1-2, with 7 bases lining up with TRBD1. Germline-derived CDR1 and CDR2 are SGHNT and YYREEE (reference sequence). Trimming at V came to 5 bases and at J to 7 bases, leaving 8 bases not matched to a gene. This CDR3 is 13 amino acids long. CDR3 in DNA: TGTGCCAGCAGGGACAGGCGCCCCTCTGGCTACACCTTC. Its protein product is CASRDRRPSGYTF.

The rearrangement links TRBV10-3 to TRBJ2-1, with a tentative D call TRBD2 (5 bases). The CDR3 runs to 17 residues. The V and J ends lost 6 bases and 7 bases respectively, with 25 bases between them. The V gene's germline CDR1 is ENHRY and CDR2 SYGVKD. The CDR3 DNA is TGTGCCATCAGCTCAAGAATGGACTCTAGAGCTAGGAATGAGCAGTTCTTC. Amino acid sequence: CAISSRMDSRARNEQFF.

This sequence joins TRBV7-2 and TRBJ1-4, with TRBD1 identical over 8 bases. CDR1 SGHTA and CDR2 FQGNSA come from the germline V gene. The CDR3 totals 14 residues. V dropped 5 bases and J dropped 5; count of bases not matched to a gene: 4. The CDR3 loop reads CASSLWTGNEKLFF. The CDR3 region has the DNA TGTGCCAGCAGCCTCTGGACAGGGAATGAAAAACTGTTTTTT.

This clone showed up just once. CDR3 sequence (DNA): TGTGCCTGGAGTGTACTCGGAGGCAATGAGCAGTTCTTC. It yields the protein CAWSVLGGNEQFF. This chain uses TRBV30 with TRBJ2-1, with D possibly TRBD2 on 5 matching bases. CDR1 is GTSNPN, CDR2 SVGIG, per germline (reference sequence). The CDR3 sequence is 13 residues long. Trimming cost V 0 bases and J 6 bases, with 9 bases left between them.

This chain connects TRBV11-3 to TRBJ2-3, with 10 bases aligning to TRBD2. The CDR3 runs 16 residues. V trimming: 3 bases; J trimming: 4 bases; junction bases outside the gene matches: 7. Germline lookup yields CDR1 SGHNT and CDR2 YENEEA. The CDR3 bases are TGTGCCAGCAGCTTTCGAAGCGGGGGGGTTTCAGATACGCAGTATTTT. Translated, it gives CASSFRSGGVSDTQYF.

This clone was detected once. The V gene is TRBV5-5, the J gene TRBJ1-1; no firm D call. The CDR3 covers 14 residues. V lost 1 base to trimming and J lost 1 base, with 8 bases between them. Looked up from germline, CDR1 is SGHKS and CDR2 is YYEKEE (reference sequence). CDR3 sequence (DNA): TGTGCCAGCAGCTTGTATTGGGCGAACACTGAAGCTTTCTTT. It codes for CASSLYWANTEAFF.

This clone occurred once. The chain recombines TRBV27 with TRBJ1-4; 7 nucleotides agree with TRBD1. The CDR3 consists of 15 residues. V was pared by 4 bases and J by 5 bases, with 7 bases of the junction left unmatched. Germline V CDR1 and CDR2: MNHEY, SMNVEV (reference sequence). In DNA, the CDR3 is TGTGCCAGCAGTTCCCGACAGGGCCCGAATGAAAAACTGTTTTTT. Protein sequence: CASSSRQGPNEKLFF.

This clone has just one count. The chain recombines TRBV27 with TRBJ2-7; tentative D call: TRBD1 (7 bases). Germline lookup yields CDR1 MNHEY and CDR2 SMNVEV (reference sequence). The CDR3 is 17 amino acids. Trimming removed 1 base from V and 7 bases from J, with 23 bases in between. For the CDR3, the DNA is TGTGCCAGCAGTTTATGGGATCAGGGGGGCCCCACGGGGGAGCAGTACTTC. It yields the protein CASSLWDQGGPTGEQYF.

The chain carries TRBV10-3 and TRBJ1-6; 8 nucleotides agree with TRBD1. The V segment lost 8 bases and the J segment 7 bases; nucleotides outside the gene matches: 4. CDR1 is ENHRY and CDR2 is SYGVKD in the germline V gene. The CDR3 runs to 13 residues. The DNA of the CDR3 is TGTGCCATCGGGACAGGCTTAAATTCACCCCTCCACTTT. Translated: CAIGTGLNSPLHF.

The V and J genes are TRBV9 and TRBJ1-1; 10 positions agree with TRBD1. This CDR3 has 15 amino acids. The V gene's germline CDR1 is SGDLS and CDR2 YYNGEE. V trimming: 4 bases; J trimming: 6 bases; junction bases outside the gene matches: 9. The CDR3 bases are TGTGCCAGCAGCCCCAGACAGGGGGCTGGCTCTGAAGCTTTCTTT. Protein product: CASSPRQGAGSEAFF.

This clone was detected once. The chain carries TRBV27 and TRBJ1-1; weak D call: TRBD1 (6 bases). This CDR3 contains 15 residues. V gave up 3 bases and J gave up 3 bases, with 14 bases separating them. CDR1 is MNHEY and CDR2 is SMNVEV in the germline V gene (reference sequence). CDR3 in amino acids: CASSLLGGADTEAFF. Here the CDR3 DNA reads TGTGCCAGCAGTTTGCTCGGGGGGGCGGACACTGAAGCTTTCTTT.

This rearrangement joins TRBV7-8 to TRBJ1-2; D is possibly TRBD1 (5 bases). CDR1 is SGHVS and CDR2 is FQNEAQ in the germline V gene. V shed 1 base and J shed 0 bases, with 9 bases lying between them. CDR3 length equals 15 residues. This CDR3 reads CASSLGTQSNYGYTF. CDR3 nucleotides: TGTGCCAGCAGCTTAGGGACACAATCTAACTATGGCTACACCTTC.

The rearrangement uses TRBV18 and TRBJ2-1, with TRBD1 matching 7 bases. The trim removed 6 bases at V and 4 bases at J, leaving 9 bases unmatched. Germline loops: CDR1 KGHSH, CDR2 LQKENI. The CDR3 consists of 15 residues. CDR3 in amino acids: CASSLRDRPYNEQFF. In DNA form, the CDR3 reads TGTGCCAGCTCCCTCCGGGACAGACCATACAATGAGCAGTTCTTC.